One sample yielded the 11 T cell receptor beta chains listed below, sequenced in a study of blood T cell repertoires in COVID-19. The protocol was immunoSEQ multiplex PCR, while the TCRdb copy is restricted to in-frame clones and leaves out a portion. The table has about 190,000 clones, around 86% seen once; the top ten hold 7% to 10%. Sequenced sample: PBMCs or T cells enriched from blood (not recorded which). The receptor set was obtained from a woman in her 30s who had recovered from COVID-19.

The chain recombines TRBV19 with TRBJ2-7; TRBD2 might be the D (6 bases). This CDR3 region has 12 residues. V was pared by 6 bases and J by 2 bases, with 8 bases between. Per germline, CDR1 LNHDA and CDR2 SQIVND (reference sequence). CDR3 protein: CASRGGTYEQYF. Written as DNA, the CDR3 is TGTGCCAGTAGAGGCGGGACCTACGAGCAGTACTTC. The variable domain in full, with the rest retrieved from reference TRBV19 and TRBJ2-7, is DGGITQSPKYLFRKEGQNVTLSCEQNLNHDAMYWYRQDPGQGLRLIYYSQIVNDFQKGDIAEGYSVSREKKESFPLTVTSAQKNPTAFYLCASRGGTYEQYFGPGTRLTVT.

The chain carries TRBV19 and TRBJ2-1, with 7 positions matching TRBD1. This CDR3 has 16 amino acids. The junction had 12 bases not matched to a gene; V was cut back by 6 bases and J by 4 bases. CDR1 is LNHDA and CDR2 is SQIVND in the germline V gene (reference sequence). CDR3 in amino acids: CASSQSTGTAYNEQFF. CDR3 DNA: TGTGCCAGTAGCCAGTCAACCGGGACAGCATACAATGAGCAGTTCTTC.

This chain uses TRBV11-2 with TRBJ1-1; D is uncertain. Deletions cut 5 bases from V and 1 base from J, with 5 bases between. Germline V gene lookup returns CDR1 SGHAT and CDR2 FQNNGV. CDR3 size: 12 residues. This CDR3 reads CASSPGNTEAFF. The DNA of the CDR3 is TGTGCCAGCAGCCCGGGGAACACTGAAGCTTTCTTT.

This clone was picked up one time. V usage is TRBV7-9 and J usage is TRBJ2-5; D gene unclear. Looked up from germline, CDR1 is SEHNR and CDR2 is FQNEAQ (reference sequence). The CDR3 loop spans 17 amino acids. With 0 bases removed from V and 1 base from J, the gap between germline ends came to 15 bases. CDR3 in amino acids: CASSLAMVADLQETQYF. The DNA of the CDR3 is TGTGCCAGCAGCTTAGCAATGGTAGCAGACCTCCAAGAGACCCAGTACTTC.

This clone has only one observation. This chain uses TRBV25-1 with TRBJ2-1; 7 bases are shared with TRBD2. J gave up 0 bases and V 2 bases, and 10 bases lay outside the gene matches. CDR3 size: 18 residues. CDR1 and CDR2 from the germline V gene are MGHDK and SYGVNS. The CDR3 here is CASSEAPIGRPSYNEQFF. CDR3 DNA: TGTGCCAGCAGTGAAGCTCCTATCGGGAGGCCCTCCTACAATGAGCAGTTCTTC.

The chain recombines TRBV7-3 with TRBJ2-1, with D perhaps TRBD2 (5 bases). CDR1 and CDR2 from the germline V gene are SGHTA and FQGTGA. V was trimmed by 4 bases and J by 3 bases, leaving 13 bases between them. The CDR3 contains 15 residues. This CDR3 is CASSSRGDNYNEQFF. Here the CDR3 DNA reads TGTGCCAGCAGCTCCCGGGGTGATAACTACAATGAGCAGTTCTTC.

The chain recombines TRBV12-3 or TRBV12-4 with TRBJ2-7; TRBD1 matches at 9 bases. V gave up 1 base and J gave up 12 bases; unmatched junction bases: 4. The CDR3 is 12 residues long. The CDR3 nucleotides are TGTGCCAGCAGTTTAGGGGGGACAGGGAGGTACTTC. Translation: CASSLGGTGRYF.

The chain joins TRBV5-4 to TRBJ2-5, with 7 bases identical to TRBD1. Germline V lookup: CDR1 SGHNT, CDR2 YYREEE (reference sequence). The trim removed 3 bases at V and 1 base at J, leaving 3 bases unmatched. CDR3 length equals 14 residues. DNA of the CDR3: TGTGCCAGCAGCTGGGGACAGATCCAAGAGACCCAGTACTTC. It yields the protein CASSWGQIQETQYF.

The V and J genes are TRBV19 and TRBJ1-5, with 7 bases fitting TRBD1. Trimming took 5 bases from V and 2 from J; bases not matched to a gene: 15. Germline values: CDR1 LNHDA, CDR2 SQIVND (reference sequence). The CDR3 extends over 18 amino acids. Written as DNA, the CDR3 is TGTGCCAGTAGTTCTCTTCCCAGGGGGGCAGTGGGCAATCAGCCCCAGCATTTT. Amino acids: CASSSLPRGAVGNQPQHF. Complete variable domain (other parts from reference TRBV19 and TRBJ1-5): DGGITQSPKYLFRKEGQNVTLSCEQNLNHDAMYWYRQDPGQGLRLIYYSQIVNDFQKGDIAEGYSVSREKKESFPLTVTSAQKNPTAFYLCASSSLPRGAVGNQPQHFGDGTRLSIL.

V gene TRBV6-5 combines with J gene TRBJ1-2; D perhaps matches TRBD1 (5 bases). The CDR3 length is 13 residues. The V end was cut by 2 bases, the J end by 8 bases, with 12 bases between. Germline CDR1 is MNHEY and CDR2 is SVGAGI. The CDR3 is CASSYVPGQGYTF. The CDR3 nucleotides are TGTGCCAGCAGTTACGTTCCAGGGCAAGGCTACACCTTC.

The rearrangement joins TRBV6-2 or TRBV6-3 to TRBJ2-7, with D maybe TRBD1 (5 bases). This CDR3 comprises 15 residues. V lost 0 bases and J 2 bases, leaving 11 bases between the germline ends. In germline, CDR1 is MNHEY, CDR2 SVGEGT. The CDR3 is CASSYSTGSTYEQYF. The CDR3, as DNA: TGTGCCAGCAGTTACTCCACAGGAAGTACCTACGAGCAGTACTTC.